This TCR beta chain originates from a study of cytomegalovirus exposure and HLA in healthy donors. To note about this clone: Its cognate antigen is unknown.

Use of 60 Vbeta and 13 Jbeta primers characterized the PCR. This table comes from immunoSEQ multiplex PCR, and its TCRdb copy is limited to in-frame clones, with some not included. Of hundreds of thousands of clones detected, over 60% appear once; the ten largest clones hold 0.63%. The CDR3 covers 18 residues. J was trimmed by 0 bases and V by 4 bases; bases with no gene match: 10. CDR1 and CDR2 (germline): MDHEN, SYDVKM. Study-wide findings and caveats: Data from an earlier analysis indicated that most TCR beta V segments were productive either about 87% or about 30% of the time. Some V segments, TRBV6-2 and TRBV6-3 among them, were indistinguishable and were therefore excluded. Specificity of a few CMV-associated chains for CMV antigens was verified in vitro.

The sequencing input was PBMCs. V usage is TRBV28 and J usage is TRBJ1-4, with 8 bases that match TRBD1. The clonotype was recovered from a man between 18 and 35 years old in good health and CMV-seronegative. The CDR3 loop reads CASSSDRGGGSTNEKLFF. CDR3 in DNA: TGTGCCAGCAGTTCCGACAGGGGTGGTGGCTCAACTAATGAAAAACTGTTTTTT.